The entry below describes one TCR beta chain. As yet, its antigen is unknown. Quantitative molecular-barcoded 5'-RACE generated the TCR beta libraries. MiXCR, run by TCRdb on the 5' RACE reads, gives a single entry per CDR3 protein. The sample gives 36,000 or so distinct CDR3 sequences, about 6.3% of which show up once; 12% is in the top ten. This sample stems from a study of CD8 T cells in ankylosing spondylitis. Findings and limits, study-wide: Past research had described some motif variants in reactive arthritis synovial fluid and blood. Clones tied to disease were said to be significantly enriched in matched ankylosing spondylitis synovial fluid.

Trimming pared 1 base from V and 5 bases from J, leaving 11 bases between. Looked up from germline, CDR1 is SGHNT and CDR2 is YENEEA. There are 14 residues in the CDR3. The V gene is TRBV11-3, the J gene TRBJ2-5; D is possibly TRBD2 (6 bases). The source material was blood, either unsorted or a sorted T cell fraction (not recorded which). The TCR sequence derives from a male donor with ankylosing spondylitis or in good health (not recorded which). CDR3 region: CASSLGGVTETQYF. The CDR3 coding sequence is TGTGCCAGCAGCTTAGGCGGGGTGACGGAGACCCAGTACTTC.